This note documents a single T cell receptor beta chain sequence. The antigen remains undetermined. The assay ran at deep level. Replicate PCRs run on sorted subsets employed 150 to 250 ng DNA, roughly 30,000 T cell genomes. Clones were sequenced by immunoSEQ multiplex PCR, and TCRdb holds only the in-frame ones, with some missing. The data contain approximately 2,000,000 clones, 85% to 95% of them singletons. The CDR3 runs 13 residues. V dropped 5 bases and J dropped 6 bases, with 14 bases sitting between them. Per the germline V gene, CDR1 is SGHVS and CDR2 is FQNEAQ. The data originate from a study of shared clonotypes between healthy human individuals. General observations from the study: Researchers found naive subsets generally carried larger estimated richness than memory subsets.

CD45RO-negative, CCR7-positively selected cells formed the naive CD8 fraction, excluding terminally differentiated effector memory CD45RA+ cells. Healthy HIV-negative adults without recent acute infections or vaccinations served as donors. Sequencing used naive CD8+ T cells from PBMCs. The V call is TRBV7-8, the J call TRBJ2-7, with D perhaps matching TRBD2 (7 bases). The TCR comes from a man between 18 and 29 years old in good health. Some clones in this sample may be carry-over from other donors' samples. This CDR3 is CASSHPRGAEQYF. The CDR3 bases are TGTGCCAGCAGCCACCCCCGGGGGGCCGAGCAGTACTTC.